These 9 T cell receptor beta chains came from one sample sequenced in a study of cytomegalovirus exposure and HLA in healthy donors. The primer mix had 60 Vbeta and 13 Jbeta primers. Measured with immunoSEQ multiplex PCR; TCRdb has only the in-frame clones, and not every one. Of roughly 280,000 clones in the sample, roughly two thirds were seen once. The sample comprised PBMCs. Every receptor here comes from a female donor in good health and CMV-seronegative.

The chain links TRBV2 to TRBJ2-3; 9 nucleotides agree with TRBD2. Trimming took 3 bases from V and 6 from J; bases not matched to a gene: 13. The CDR3 contains 17 residues. The germline V gene has CDR1 SNHLY and CDR2 FYNNEI. The CDR3 DNA reads as TGTGCCAGCAGTGAGGGACCGGGACTAGCTGAAGATGATACGCAGTATTTT. Translating gives CASSEGPGLAEDDTQYF.

V gene TRBV5-1 combines with J gene TRBJ2-2, with D tentatively TRBD2 (6 bases). In germline, CDR1 is SGHRS, CDR2 YFSETQ. V lost 0 bases to trimming and J lost 5 bases, with 11 bases between them. There are 15 residues in the CDR3. Here the CDR3 DNA reads TGCGCCAGCAGCTTGGATCGCGGGGTTACCGGGGAGCTGTTTTTT. Residues: CASSLDRGVTGELFF.

This rearrangement joins TRBV5-6 to TRBJ2-2; perhaps TRBD2 as D (5 bases). V lost 4 bases and J lost 0, with 10 bases in between. The CDR3 is 15 amino acids. Germline lookup yields CDR1 SGHDT and CDR2 YYEEEE. This chain's CDR3 is CASSTLATNTGELFF. The CDR3 nucleotides read TGTGCCAGCAGCACCTTAGCGACGAACACCGGGGAGCTGTTTTTT.

This clone has just a few counts. This sequence joins TRBV9 and TRBJ1-2; D unresolved. The V end lost 4 bases, the J end lost 8 bases, and 18 bases lay between the germline ends. The germline gives CDR1 SGDLS, CDR2 YYNGEE. The CDR3 is made up of 14 amino acids. In DNA, the CDR3 is TGTGCCAGCAGCTCGTTGGGAGGGAGTACGGGCTACACCTTC. Amino acids: CASSSLGGSTGYTF.

In its sample, this clone was seen a few times. The V call is TRBV10-2, the J call TRBJ2-1, with 10 bases identical to TRBD2. CDR3 length: 14 amino acids. The ends lost 5 bases at V and 3 bases at J; junction bases unmatched: 1. Germline CDR1 and CDR2: WSHSY and SAAADI. The CDR3 sequence: CASSLAGDYNEQFF. As DNA, the CDR3 is TGCGCCAGCAGTCTAGCGGGAGACTACAATGAGCAGTTCTTC.

The chain links TRBV2 to TRBJ2-4, with 9 nucleotides matching TRBD1. J lost 8 bases, V lost 10 bases, and 9 bases had no gene match. The CDR3 spans 13 residues. Germline loops: CDR1 SNHLY, CDR2 FYNNEI. CDR3 coding DNA: TGTGCCACCGCTGACAGGGGGACGGACATTCAGTACTTC. It translates to CATADRGTDIQYF.

This clone was seen once. V is TRBV2 and J is TRBJ1-4, with D perhaps matching TRBD1 (5 bases). Germline CDR1 and CDR2: SNHLY and FYNNEI. The CDR3 runs to 14 residues. V gave up 5 bases and J gave up 8 bases, with 15 bases separating them. This CDR3 is CASSMGGTIEKLFF. Written as DNA, the CDR3 is TGTGCCAGCAGTATGGGGGGTACGATCGAAAAACTGTTTTTT.

The rearrangement joins TRBV11-2 to TRBJ2-1; D remains unclear. This CDR3 is built from 11 residues. Trimming left V 4 bases short and J 7 bases short, with 5 bases between. The germline CDR1 and CDR2 sequences are SGHAT and FQNNGV. The CDR3 loop reads CASSSSNEQFF. The CDR3 region has the DNA TGTGCCAGCAGCTCCTCGAATGAGCAGTTCTTC.

The rearrangement links TRBV14 to TRBJ2-3; 10 bases map to TRBD2. The CDR3 runs to 16 residues. The V and J ends lost 2 bases and 6 bases, in that order; junction bases with no gene match: 8. Germline V lookup: CDR1 SGHDN, CDR2 FVKESK. DNA for the CDR3: TGTGCCAGCAGCCAACCTCTAGCGGGAGCGGCGGATACGCAGTATTTT. Amino acid sequence: CASSQPLAGAADTQYF.